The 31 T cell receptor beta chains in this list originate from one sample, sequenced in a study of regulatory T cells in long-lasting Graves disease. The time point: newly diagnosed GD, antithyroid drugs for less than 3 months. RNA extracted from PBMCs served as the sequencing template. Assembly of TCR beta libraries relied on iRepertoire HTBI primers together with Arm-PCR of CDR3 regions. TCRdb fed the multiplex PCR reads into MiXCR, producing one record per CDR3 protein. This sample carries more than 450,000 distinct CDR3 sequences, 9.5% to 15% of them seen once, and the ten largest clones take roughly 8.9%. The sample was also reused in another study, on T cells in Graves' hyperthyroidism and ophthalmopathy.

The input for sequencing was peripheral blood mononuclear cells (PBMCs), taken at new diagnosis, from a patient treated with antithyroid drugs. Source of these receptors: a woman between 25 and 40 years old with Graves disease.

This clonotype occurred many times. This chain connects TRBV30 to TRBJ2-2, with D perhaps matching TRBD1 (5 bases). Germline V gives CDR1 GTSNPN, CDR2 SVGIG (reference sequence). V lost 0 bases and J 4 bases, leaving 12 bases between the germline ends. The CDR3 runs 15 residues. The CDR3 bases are TGTGCCTGGAGTGTTGGGGCGATCACCACCGGGGAGCTGTTTTTT. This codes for CAWSVGAITTGELFF.

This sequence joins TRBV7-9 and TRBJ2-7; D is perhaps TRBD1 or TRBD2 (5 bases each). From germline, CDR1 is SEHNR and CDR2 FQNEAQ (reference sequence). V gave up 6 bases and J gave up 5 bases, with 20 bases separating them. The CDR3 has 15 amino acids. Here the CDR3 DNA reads TGTGCCAGCAGGCGGACCGGGACCGGACGTGACGAGCAGTACTTC. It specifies CASRRTGTGRDEQYF. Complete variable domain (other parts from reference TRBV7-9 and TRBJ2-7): DTGVSQNPRHKITKRGQNVTFRCDPISEHNRLYWYRQTLGQGPEFLTYFQNEAQLEKSRLLSDRFSAERPKGSFSTLEIQRTEQGDSAMYLCASRRTGTGRDEQYFGPGTRLTVT.

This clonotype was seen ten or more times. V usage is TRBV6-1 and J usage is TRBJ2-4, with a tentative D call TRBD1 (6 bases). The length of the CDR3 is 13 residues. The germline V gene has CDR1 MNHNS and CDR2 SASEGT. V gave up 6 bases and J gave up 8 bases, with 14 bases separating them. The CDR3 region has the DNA TGTGCCAGCAGGCCGGGACATACGGACATTCAGTACTTC. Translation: CASRPGHTDIQYF.

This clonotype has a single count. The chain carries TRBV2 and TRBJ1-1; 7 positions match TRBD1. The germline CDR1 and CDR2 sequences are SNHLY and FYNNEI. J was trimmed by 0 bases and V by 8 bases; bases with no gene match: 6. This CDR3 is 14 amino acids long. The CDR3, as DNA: TGTGCCAGCCGGAAGGGACAGATGAACACTGAAGCTTTCTTT. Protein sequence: CASRKGQMNTEAFF.

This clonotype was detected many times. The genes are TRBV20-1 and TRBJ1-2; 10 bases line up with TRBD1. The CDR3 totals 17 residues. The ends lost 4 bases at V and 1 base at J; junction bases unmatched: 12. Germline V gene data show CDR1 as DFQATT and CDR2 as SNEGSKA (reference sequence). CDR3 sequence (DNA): TGCAGTGCTAAAAACCCGGGACAGGGGTTCAGTAACTATGGCTACACCTTC. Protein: CSAKNPGQGFSNYGYTF.

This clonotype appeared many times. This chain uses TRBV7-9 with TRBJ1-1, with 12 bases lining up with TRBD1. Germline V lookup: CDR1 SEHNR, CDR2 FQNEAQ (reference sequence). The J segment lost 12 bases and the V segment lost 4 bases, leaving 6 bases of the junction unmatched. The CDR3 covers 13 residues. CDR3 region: CASSWGTGGGTFF. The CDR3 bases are TGTGCCAGCAGCTGGGGGACAGGGGGCGGAACTTTCTTT.

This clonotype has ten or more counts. The CDR3 DNA follows: TGCAGCGTTGTGAGGGGGGACAAGGCTGCTGAAGCTTTCTTT. Its translation is CSVVRGDKAAEAFF. J is TRBJ1-1 and V is TRBV29-1; D perhaps matches TRBD1 (6 bases). The germline V gene has CDR1 SQVTM and CDR2 ANQGSEA. Trimming took off 4 bases at V and 6 bases at J, with 18 bases between the two ends. This CDR3 is 14 amino acids long.

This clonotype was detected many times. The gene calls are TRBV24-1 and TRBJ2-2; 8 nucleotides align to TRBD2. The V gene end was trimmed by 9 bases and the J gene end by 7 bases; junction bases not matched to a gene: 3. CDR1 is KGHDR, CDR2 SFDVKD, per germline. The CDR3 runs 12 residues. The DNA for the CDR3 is TGTGCCACCGGGACTAGGGTCGGGGAGCTGTTTTTT. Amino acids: CATGTRVGELFF.

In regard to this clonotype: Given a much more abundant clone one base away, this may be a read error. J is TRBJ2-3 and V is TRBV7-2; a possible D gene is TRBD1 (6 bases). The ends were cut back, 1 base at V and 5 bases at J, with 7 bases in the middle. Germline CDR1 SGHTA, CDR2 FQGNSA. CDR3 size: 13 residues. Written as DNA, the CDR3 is TGTGCCAGCAGCTTAGGGGACATAGATACGCAGTATTTT. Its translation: CASSLGDIDTQYF.

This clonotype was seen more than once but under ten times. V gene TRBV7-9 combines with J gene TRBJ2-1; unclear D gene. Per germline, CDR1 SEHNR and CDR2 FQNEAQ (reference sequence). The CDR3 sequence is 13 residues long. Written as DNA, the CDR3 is TGTGCGAGCCTCAGGCTTACCATCAATGAGCAGTTCTTC. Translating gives CASLRLTINEQFF.

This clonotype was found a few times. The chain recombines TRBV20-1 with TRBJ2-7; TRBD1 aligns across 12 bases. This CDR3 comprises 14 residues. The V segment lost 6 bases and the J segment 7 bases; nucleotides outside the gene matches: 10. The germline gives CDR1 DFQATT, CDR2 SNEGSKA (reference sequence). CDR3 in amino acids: CSAGRDRGLGEQYF. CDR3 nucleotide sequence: TGCAGTGCGGGCCGGGACAGGGGGCTTGGGGAGCAGTACTTC.

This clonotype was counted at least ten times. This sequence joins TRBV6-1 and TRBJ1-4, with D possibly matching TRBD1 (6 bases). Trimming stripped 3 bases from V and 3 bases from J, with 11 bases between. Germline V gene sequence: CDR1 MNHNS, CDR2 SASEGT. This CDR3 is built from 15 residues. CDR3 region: CASSERRQANEKLFF. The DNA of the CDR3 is TGTGCCAGCAGTGAGCGCAGACAGGCTAATGAAAAACTGTTTTTT.

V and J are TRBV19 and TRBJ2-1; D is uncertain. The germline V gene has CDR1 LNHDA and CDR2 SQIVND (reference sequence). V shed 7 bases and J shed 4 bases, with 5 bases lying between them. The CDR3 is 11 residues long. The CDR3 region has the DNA TGTGCCAGTAAGACTTACAATGAGCAGTTCTTC. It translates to CASKTYNEQFF. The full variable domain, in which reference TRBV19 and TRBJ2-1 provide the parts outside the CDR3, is DGGITQSPKYLFRKEGQNVTLSCEQNLNHDAMYWYRQDPGQGLRLIYYSQIVNDFQKGDIAEGYSVSREKKESFPLTVTSAQKNPTAFYLCASKTYNEQFFGPGTRLTVL.

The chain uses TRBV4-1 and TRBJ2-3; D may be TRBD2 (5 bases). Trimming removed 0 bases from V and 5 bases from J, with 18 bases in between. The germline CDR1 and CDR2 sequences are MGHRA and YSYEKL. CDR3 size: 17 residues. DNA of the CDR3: TGCGCCAGCAGCCAAGATTCGTATTCTAGCCGGGTAGATACGCAGTATTTT. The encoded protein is CASSQDSYSSRVDTQYF.

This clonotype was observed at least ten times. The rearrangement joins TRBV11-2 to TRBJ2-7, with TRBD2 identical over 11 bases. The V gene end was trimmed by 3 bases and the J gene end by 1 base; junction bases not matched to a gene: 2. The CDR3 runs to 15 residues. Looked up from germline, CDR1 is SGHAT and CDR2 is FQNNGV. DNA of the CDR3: TGTGCCAGCAGCTTGACTAGCGGGACGTCCTACGAGCAGTACTTC. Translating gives CASSLTSGTSYEQYF.

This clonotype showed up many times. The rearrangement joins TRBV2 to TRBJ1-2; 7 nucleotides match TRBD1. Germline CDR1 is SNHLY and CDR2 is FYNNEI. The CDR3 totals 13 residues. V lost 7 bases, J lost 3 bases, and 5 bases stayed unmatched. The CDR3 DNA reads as TGTGCCAGCAAGCAGGGGGAATACTATGGCTACACCTTC. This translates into CASKQGEYYGYTF.

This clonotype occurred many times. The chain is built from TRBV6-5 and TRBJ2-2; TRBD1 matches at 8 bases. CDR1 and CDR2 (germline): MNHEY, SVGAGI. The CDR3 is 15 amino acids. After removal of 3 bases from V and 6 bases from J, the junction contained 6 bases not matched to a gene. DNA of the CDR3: TGTGCCAGCAGTTATCAGGGGGCAATTGCCGGGGAGCTGTTTTTT. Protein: CASSYQGAIAGELFF.

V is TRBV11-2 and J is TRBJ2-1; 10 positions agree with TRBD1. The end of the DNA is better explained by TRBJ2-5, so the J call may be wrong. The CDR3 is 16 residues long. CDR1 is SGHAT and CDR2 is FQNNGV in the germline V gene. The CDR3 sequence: CASRSRPGQGIETQYF. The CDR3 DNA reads TGTGCCAGCAGATCTCGTCCGGGACAGGGGATAGAGACCCAGTACTTC.

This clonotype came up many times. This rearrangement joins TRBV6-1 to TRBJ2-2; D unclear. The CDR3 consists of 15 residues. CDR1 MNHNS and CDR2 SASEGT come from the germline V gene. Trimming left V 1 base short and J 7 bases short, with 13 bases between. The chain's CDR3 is CASSEEDVRDGELFF. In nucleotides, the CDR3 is TGTGCCAGCAGTGAAGAGGATGTACGTGACGGGGAGCTGTTTTTT.

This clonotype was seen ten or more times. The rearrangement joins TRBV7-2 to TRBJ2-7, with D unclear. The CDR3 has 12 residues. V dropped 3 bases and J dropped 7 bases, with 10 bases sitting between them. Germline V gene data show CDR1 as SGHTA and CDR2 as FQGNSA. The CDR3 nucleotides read TGTGCCAGCAGCTTCCATTATGCAGAGCAGTACTTC. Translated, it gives CASSFHYAEQYF.

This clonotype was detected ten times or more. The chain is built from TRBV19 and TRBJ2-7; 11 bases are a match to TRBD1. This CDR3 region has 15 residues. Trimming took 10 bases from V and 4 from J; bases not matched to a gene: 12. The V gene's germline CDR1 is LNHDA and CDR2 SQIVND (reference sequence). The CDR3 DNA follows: TGTGCCACTCGCTCGACGGGACAGGGGGGGTACGAGCAGTACTTC. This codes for CATRSTGQGGYEQYF.

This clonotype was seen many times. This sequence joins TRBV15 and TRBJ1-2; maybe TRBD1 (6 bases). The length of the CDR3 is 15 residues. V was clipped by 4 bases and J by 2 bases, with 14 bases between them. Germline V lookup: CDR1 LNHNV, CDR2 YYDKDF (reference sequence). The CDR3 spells CATSTKKDRNYGYTF. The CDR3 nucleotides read TGTGCCACCAGCACCAAGAAGGACAGAAACTATGGCTACACCTTC.

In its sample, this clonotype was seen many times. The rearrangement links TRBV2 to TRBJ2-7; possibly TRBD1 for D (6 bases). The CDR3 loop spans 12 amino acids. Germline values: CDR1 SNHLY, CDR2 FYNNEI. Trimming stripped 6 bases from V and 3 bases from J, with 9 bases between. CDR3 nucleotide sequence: TGTGCCAGCAGCTACAGGGACTACGAGCAGTACTTC. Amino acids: CASSYRDYEQYF.

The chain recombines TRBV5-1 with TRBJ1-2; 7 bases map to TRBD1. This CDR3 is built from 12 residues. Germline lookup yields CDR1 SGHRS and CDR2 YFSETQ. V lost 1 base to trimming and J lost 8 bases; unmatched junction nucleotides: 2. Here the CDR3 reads CASSLRDSGYTF. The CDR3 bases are TGCGCCAGCAGCTTGCGGGACAGCGGCTACACCTTC. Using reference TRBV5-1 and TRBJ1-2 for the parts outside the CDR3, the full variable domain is KAGVTQTPRYLIKTRGQQVTLSCSPISGHRSVSWYQQTPGQGLQFLFEYFSETQRNKGNFPGRFSGRQFSNSRSEMNVSTLELGDSALYLCASSLRDSGYTFGSGTRLTVV.

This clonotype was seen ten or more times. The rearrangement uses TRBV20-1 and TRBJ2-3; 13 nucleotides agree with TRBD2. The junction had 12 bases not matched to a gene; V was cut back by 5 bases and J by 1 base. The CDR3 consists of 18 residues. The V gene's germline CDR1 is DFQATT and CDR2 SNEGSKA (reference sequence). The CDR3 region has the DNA TGCAGTGCTCAGAAGACTAGCGGGAGGTCGACGGGCACAGATACGCAGTATTTT. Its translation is CSAQKTSGRSTGTDTQYF.

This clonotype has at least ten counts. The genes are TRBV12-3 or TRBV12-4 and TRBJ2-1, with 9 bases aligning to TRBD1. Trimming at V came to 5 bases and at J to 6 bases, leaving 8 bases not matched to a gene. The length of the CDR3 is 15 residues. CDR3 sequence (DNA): TGTGCCAGCAGTCGCCGGGACAGGGAGGGCAATGAGCAGTTCTTC. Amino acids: CASSRRDREGNEQFF.

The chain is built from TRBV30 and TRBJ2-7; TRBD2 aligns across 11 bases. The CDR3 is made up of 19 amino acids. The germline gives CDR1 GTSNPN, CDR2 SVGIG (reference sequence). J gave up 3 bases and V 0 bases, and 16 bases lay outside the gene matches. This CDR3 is CAWSVRRFGGLAVNYEQYF. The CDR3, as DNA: TGTGCCTGGAGTGTACGACGGTTCGGGGGACTAGCGGTCAACTACGAGCAGTACTTC.

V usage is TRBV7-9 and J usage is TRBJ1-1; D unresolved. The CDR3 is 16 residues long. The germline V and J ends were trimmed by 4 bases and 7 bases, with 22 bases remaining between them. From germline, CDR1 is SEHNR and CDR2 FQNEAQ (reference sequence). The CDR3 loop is CASSSADQSVWGEAFF. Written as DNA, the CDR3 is TGTGCCAGCAGCTCAGCGGACCAATCAGTATGGGGTGAAGCTTTCTTT.

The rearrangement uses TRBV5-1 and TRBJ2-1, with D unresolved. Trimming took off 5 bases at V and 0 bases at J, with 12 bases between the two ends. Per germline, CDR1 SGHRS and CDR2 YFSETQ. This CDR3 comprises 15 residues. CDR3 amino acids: CASSPSTGSYNEQFF. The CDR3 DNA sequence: TGCGCCAGCAGTCCAAGCACTGGCTCCTACAATGAGCAGTTCTTC.

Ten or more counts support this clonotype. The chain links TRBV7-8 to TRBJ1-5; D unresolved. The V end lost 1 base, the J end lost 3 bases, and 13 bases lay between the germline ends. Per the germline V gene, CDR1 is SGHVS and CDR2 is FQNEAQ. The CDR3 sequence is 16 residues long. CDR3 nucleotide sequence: TGTGCCAGCAGCTTAGGATTGAAGAGCATCAATCAGCCCCAGCATTTT. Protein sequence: CASSLGLKSINQPQHF.

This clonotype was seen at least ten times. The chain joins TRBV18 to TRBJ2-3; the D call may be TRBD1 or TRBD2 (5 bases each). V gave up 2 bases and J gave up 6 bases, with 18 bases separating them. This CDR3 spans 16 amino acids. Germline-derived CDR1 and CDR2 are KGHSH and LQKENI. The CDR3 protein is CASSPRGRRSGDTQYF. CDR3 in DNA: TGTGCCAGCTCACCAAGGGGACGGCGATCAGGGGATACGCAGTATTTT.